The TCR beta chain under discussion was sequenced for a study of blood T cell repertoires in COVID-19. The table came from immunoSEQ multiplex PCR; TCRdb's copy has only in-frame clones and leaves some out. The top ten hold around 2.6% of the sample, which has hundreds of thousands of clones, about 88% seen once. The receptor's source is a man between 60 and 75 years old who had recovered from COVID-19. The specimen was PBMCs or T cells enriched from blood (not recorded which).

The CDR3 sequence: CASSSNGGTEAFF. The CDR3 DNA is TGTGCCAGCAGCTCGAACGGGGGCACTGAAGCTTTCTTT. This chain connects TRBV7-9 to TRBJ1-1; possibly TRBD1 for D (5 bases). V shed 4 bases and J shed 4 bases, with 10 bases lying between them. Germline V CDR1 and CDR2: SEHNR, FQNEAQ (reference sequence). The CDR3 sequence is 13 residues long.